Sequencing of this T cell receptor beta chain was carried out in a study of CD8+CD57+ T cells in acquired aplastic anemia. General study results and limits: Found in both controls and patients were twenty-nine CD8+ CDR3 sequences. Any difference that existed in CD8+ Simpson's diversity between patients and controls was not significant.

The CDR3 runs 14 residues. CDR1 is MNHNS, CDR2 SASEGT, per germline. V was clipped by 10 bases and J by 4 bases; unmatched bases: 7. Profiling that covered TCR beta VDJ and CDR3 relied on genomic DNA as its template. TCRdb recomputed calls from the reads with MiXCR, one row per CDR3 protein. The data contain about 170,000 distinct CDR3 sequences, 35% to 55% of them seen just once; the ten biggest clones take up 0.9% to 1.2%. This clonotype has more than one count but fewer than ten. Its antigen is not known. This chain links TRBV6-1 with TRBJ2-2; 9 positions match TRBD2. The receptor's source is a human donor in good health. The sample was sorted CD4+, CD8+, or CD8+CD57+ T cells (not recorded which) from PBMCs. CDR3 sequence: CATRASGATGELFF. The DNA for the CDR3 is TGTGCCACCCGGGCTAGCGGGGCCACCGGGGAGCTGTTTTTT.